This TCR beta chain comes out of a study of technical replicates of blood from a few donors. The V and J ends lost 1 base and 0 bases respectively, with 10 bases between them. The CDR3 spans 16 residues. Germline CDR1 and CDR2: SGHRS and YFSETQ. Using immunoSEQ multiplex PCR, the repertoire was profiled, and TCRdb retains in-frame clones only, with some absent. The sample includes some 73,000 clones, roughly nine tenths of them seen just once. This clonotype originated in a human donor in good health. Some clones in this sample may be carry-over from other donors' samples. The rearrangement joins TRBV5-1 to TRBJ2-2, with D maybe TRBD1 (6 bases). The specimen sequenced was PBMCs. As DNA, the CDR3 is TGCGCCAGCAGCTTGACAGCAGGGGCGAACACCGGGGAGCTGTTTTTT. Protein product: CASSLTAGANTGELFF.